The clone carrying this T cell receptor beta chain was counted ten times or more. This sample was included in a study of T-cell reconstitution after alpha-beta-depleted transplantation in children. The CDR3 spans 15 residues. From germline, CDR1 is DFQATT and CDR2 SNEGSKA (reference sequence). J was trimmed by 1 base and V by 0 bases; bases with no gene match: 4. TCRbeta library preparation incorporated unique molecular identifiers. TCRdb itself ran the PCR reads through MiXCR, one entry per CDR3 protein. The table records approximately 400,000 distinct CDR3 sequences, around 16% of them present only once.

This chain uses TRBV20-1 with TRBJ2-3; 7 nucleotides agree with TRBD1. The specimen was PBMCs, mostly from graft donor cells, collected 360 days after TCRalphabeta/CD19-depleted stem cell transplant. This receptor was obtained from a boy less than two years old who had a stem cell transplant for Wiskott-Aldrich syndrome, so the T cells may come from the graft donor. DNA of the CDR3: TGCAGTGCTAGAGATCCCGGACAGGGCACAGATACGCAGTATTTT. The encoded protein is CSARDPGQGTDTQYF.